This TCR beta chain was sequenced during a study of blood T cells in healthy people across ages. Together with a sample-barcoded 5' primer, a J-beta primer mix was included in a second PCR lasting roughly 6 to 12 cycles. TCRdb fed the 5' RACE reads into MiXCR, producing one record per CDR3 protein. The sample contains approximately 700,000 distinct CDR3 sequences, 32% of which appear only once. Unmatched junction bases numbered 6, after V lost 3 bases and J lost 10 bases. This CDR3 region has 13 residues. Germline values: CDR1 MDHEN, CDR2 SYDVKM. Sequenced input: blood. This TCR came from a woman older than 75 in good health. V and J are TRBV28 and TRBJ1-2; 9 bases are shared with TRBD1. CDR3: CASSFGQGMSYTF. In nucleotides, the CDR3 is TGTGCCAGCAGTTTTGGACAGGGGATGTCCTACACCTTC.